The 21 T cell receptor beta chains below come from one sample, sequenced in a study of cytomegalovirus exposure and HLA in healthy donors. The PCR had 60 Vbeta and 13 Jbeta primers. Sequenced by immunoSEQ multiplex PCR; TCRdb stores in-frame clones only, minus some. The sample has around 99,000 clones, approximately 76% seen once. Sequencing was done on a sample of PBMCs. Receptors originate from a man aged 18 to 35 in good health and CMV-seronegative.

J is TRBJ2-2 and V is TRBV18, with D hard to call. V lost 2 bases and J 1 base, leaving 5 bases between the germline ends. The germline V gene has CDR1 KGHSH and CDR2 LQKENI. The CDR3 totals 14 residues. The CDR3 bases are TGTGCCAGCTCACCAGGGCAGAACACCGGGGAGCTGTTTTTT. Amino acid sequence: CASSPGQNTGELFF.

Only one count was recorded for this clone. CDR3 nucleotides: TGTGCCAGCAATACTCTAGCGGGGGTTTATGAGACCCAGTACTTC. This sequence encodes CASNTLAGVYETQYF. This chain links TRBV2 with TRBJ2-5; 10 bases line up with TRBD2. Germline V gene sequence: CDR1 SNHLY, CDR2 FYNNEI. Unmatched junction bases numbered 10, after V lost 7 bases and J lost 5 bases. The CDR3 spans 15 residues.

The rearrangement uses TRBV2 and TRBJ1-1, with 11 bases identical to TRBD1. Germline loops: CDR1 SNHLY, CDR2 FYNNEI. Losses at the gene ends were 6 bases for V and 2 bases for J; bases not matched to a gene: 5. The CDR3 totals 15 residues. The CDR3 region has the DNA TGTGCCAGCAGGGACAGGGGGCGAATTAACACTGAAGCTTTCTTT. Translation: CASRDRGRINTEAFF. Full variable domain (outside the CDR3, taken from reference TRBV2 and TRBJ1-1): EPEVTQTPSHQVTQMGQEVILRCVPISNHLYFYWYRQILGQKVEFLVSFYNNEISEKSEIFDDQFSVERPDGSNFTLKIRSTKLEDSAMYFCASRDRGRINTEAFFGQGTRLTVV.

The chain carries TRBV9 and TRBJ1-6; perhaps TRBD1 as D (6 bases). Trimming stripped 0 bases from V and 8 bases from J, with 9 bases between. CDR3 length: 14 residues. The V gene's germline CDR1 is SGDLS and CDR2 YYNGEE. The CDR3 DNA reads as TGTGCCAGCAGCGTAGAACAGGGCTATTCACCCCTCCACTTT. Amino acids: CASSVEQGYSPLHF.

The rearrangement joins TRBV29-1 to TRBJ1-3, with 7 positions matching TRBD1. Germline-derived CDR1 and CDR2 are SQVTM and ANQGSEA. After removal of 7 bases from V and 4 bases from J, the junction contained 10 bases not matched to a gene. The CDR3 covers 14 residues. The CDR3, as DNA: TGCAGCGCCCTAGACAGGGCCCCCGGAAACACCATATATTTT. Protein sequence: CSALDRAPGNTIYF.

The chain uses TRBV27 and TRBJ1-1; D uncertain. This CDR3 contains 15 residues. From germline, CDR1 is MNHEY and CDR2 SMNVEV (reference sequence). V was cut by 6 bases and J by 1 base, with 15 bases left in between. The CDR3 DNA is TGTGCCAGCAGCAGAGGGCAGGCGGGGAACACTGAAGCTTTCTTT. The encoded protein is CASSRGQAGNTEAFF.

This rearrangement joins TRBV7-6 to TRBJ2-3, with 7 positions matching TRBD1. V trimming: 3 bases; J trimming: 3 bases; junction bases outside the gene matches: 9. Germline CDR1 SGHVS, CDR2 FNYEAQ. The CDR3 contains 16 residues. For the CDR3, the DNA is TGTGCCAGCAGCTTGGGCAAGACAGGGATTACAGATACGCAGTATTTT. Protein sequence: CASSLGKTGITDTQYF. The full variable domain, rest sourced from reference TRBV7-6 and TRBJ2-3, is GAGVSQSPRYKVTKRGQDVALRCDPISGHVSLYWYRQALGQGPEFLTYFNYEAQQDKSGLPNDRFSAERPEGSISTLTIQRTEQRDSAMYRCASSLGKTGITDTQYFGPGTRLTVL.

The J gene is TRBJ1-1, the V gene TRBV9, with 10 bases identical to TRBD1. The CDR3 length is 14 residues. Germline V gives CDR1 SGDLS, CDR2 YYNGEE. With 7 bases clipped from V and 5 bases from J, the junction kept 8 bases outside the gene matches. The CDR3 sequence: CASRRGTGVTEAFF. The DNA of the CDR3 is TGTGCCAGCCGACGTGGGACAGGGGTGACTGAAGCTTTCTTT. Filled out from reference TRBV9 and TRBJ1-1, the complete variable domain reads DSGVTQTPKHLITATGQRVTLRCSPRSGDLSVYWYQQSLDQGLQFLIQYYNGEERAKGNILERFSAQQFPDLHSELNLSSLELGDSALYFCASRRGTGVTEAFFGQGTRLTVV.

The chain couples TRBV5-4 to TRBJ2-5; 10 bases agree with TRBD2. Germline V gene data show CDR1 as SGHNT and CDR2 as YYREEE (reference sequence). V shed 0 bases, J shed 4 bases, and the junction held 3 bases outside the gene matches. The CDR3 contains 15 residues. CDR3 in DNA: TGTGCCAGCAGCTTGGCGGGACTAGCGATAGAGACCCAGTACTTC. The encoded protein is CASSLAGLAIETQYF.

CDR3 in DNA: TGTGCCAGCAGCTTCGGTACAGGGCTCGCTCAGCCCCAGCATTTT. Its translation: CASSFGTGLAQPQHF. The J gene is TRBJ1-5, the V gene TRBV7-9; the D gene is possibly TRBD1 (6 bases). Germline V CDR1 and CDR2: SEHNR, FQNEAQ (reference sequence). The CDR3 length is 15 residues. V gave up 3 bases and J gave up 6 bases, with 15 bases separating them.

This clone turned up a few times. V and J are TRBV4-2 and TRBJ1-4; D unclear. Germline CDR1 LGHNA, CDR2 YNFKEQ. The CDR3 totals 15 residues. The V end was cut by 1 base, the J end by 3 bases, with 9 bases between. Written as DNA, the CDR3 is TGTGCCAGCAGCCAAGTTATGGCCTCTAATGAAAAACTGTTTTTT. As protein: CASSQVMASNEKLFF.

J is TRBJ2-2 and V is TRBV4-2; 16 bases map to TRBD2. CDR1 LGHNA and CDR2 YNFKEQ come from the germline V gene. The V gene end was trimmed by 3 bases and the J gene end by 5 bases; junction bases not matched to a gene: 12. CDR3 length equals 20 residues. CDR3 nucleotides: TGTGCCAGCAGCCAGATGGGACTAGCGGGGGGGCGTTTTGGGACCGGGGAGCTGTTTTTT. Its protein is CASSQMGLAGGRFGTGELFF.

The chain combines TRBV5-1 with TRBJ2-3; 7 nucleotides line up with TRBD2. The CDR3 has 16 residues. CDR1 is SGHRS, CDR2 YFSETQ, per germline. Trimming removed 4 bases from V and 2 bases from J; junction bases left unmatched: 10. The CDR3, as DNA: TGCGCCAGCAGCCTGGTGGGGGGGTCCCCCACAGATACGCAGTATTTT. As protein: CASSLVGGSPTDTQYF.

This chain uses TRBV5-1 with TRBJ2-7; 7 bases align to TRBD2. V dropped 2 bases and J dropped 0; count of bases not matched to a gene: 2. The CDR3 totals 14 residues. The V gene's germline CDR1 is SGHRS and CDR2 YFSETQ. This chain's CDR3 is CASSFLAASYEQYF. Here the CDR3 DNA reads TGCGCCAGCAGCTTCCTAGCGGCCTCCTACGAGCAGTACTTC.

This sequence joins TRBV7-3 and TRBJ1-1, with TRBD1 identical over 7 bases. The CDR3 loop spans 17 amino acids. The V gene's germline CDR1 is SGHTA and CDR2 FQGTGA. V was clipped by 2 bases and J by 4 bases; unmatched bases: 13. This CDR3 is CASSLARQGHPATEAFF. The CDR3 DNA reads TGTGCCAGCAGCTTAGCACGACAGGGCCACCCAGCCACTGAAGCTTTCTTT.

The chain is built from TRBV7-8 and TRBJ2-2; 10 bases match TRBD1. J lost 4 bases, V lost 5 bases, and 4 bases had no gene match. This CDR3 is built from 15 residues. The germline V gene has CDR1 SGHVS and CDR2 FQNEAQ. CDR3 sequence: CASSLRDRGTGELFF. Here the CDR3 DNA reads TGTGCCAGCAGCCTCCGGGACAGGGGCACCGGGGAGCTGTTTTTT.

The chain is built from TRBV15 and TRBJ2-4; 11 nucleotides line up with TRBD1. The V segment lost 4 bases and the J segment 2 bases; nucleotides outside the gene matches: 7. The CDR3 extends over 17 amino acids. CDR1 LNHNV and CDR2 YYDKDF come from the germline V gene (reference sequence). The CDR3 DNA reads TGTGCCACCAGCATACTTGGACAGGGGGCGTCCAAAAACATTCAGTACTTC. This gives the protein CATSILGQGASKNIQYF.

The genes are TRBV19 and TRBJ2-4; no firm D call. Germline V gives CDR1 LNHDA, CDR2 SQIVND (reference sequence). This CDR3 has 15 residues. The V end was cut by 5 bases, the J end by 0 bases, with 11 bases between. CDR3 nucleotide sequence: TGTGCCAGTAGTTTCCTCGGGTTAGCCAAAAACATTCAGTACTTC. Its translation is CASSFLGLAKNIQYF.

V and J are TRBV5-1 and TRBJ2-7; 9 positions match TRBD2. The CDR3 is 16 amino acids. The V segment lost 3 bases and the J segment 0 bases; nucleotides outside the gene matches: 7. Germline V lookup: CDR1 SGHRS, CDR2 YFSETQ. Here the CDR3 DNA reads TGCGCCAGCAGCTGGGGGTTGCGGGGGGGCTCCTACGAGCAGTACTTC. Protein sequence: CASSWGLRGGSYEQYF.

The chain uses TRBV25-1 and TRBJ2-1, with D unclear. The CDR3 sequence is 10 residues long. Germline assignment: CDR1 MGHDK and CDR2 SYGVNS. The V and J ends lost 5 bases and 7 bases respectively, with 3 bases between them. The CDR3 spells CASSLNEQFF. For the CDR3, the DNA is TGTGCCAGCAGTCTGAATGAGCAGTTCTTC. Full variable domain (rest looked up from reference TRBV25-1 and TRBJ2-1): EADIYQTPRYLVIGTGKKITLECSQTMGHDKMYWYQQDPGMELHLIHYSYGVNSTEKGDLSSESTVSRIRTEHFPLTLESARPSHTSQYLCASSLNEQFFGPGTRLTVL.

The chain is built from TRBV9 and TRBJ2-1; 9 nucleotides match TRBD1. Per germline, CDR1 SGDLS and CDR2 YYNGEE. The CDR3 length is 18 residues. V lost 3 bases and J lost 5; bases outside the gene matches: 15. CDR3 sequence: CASSEGDGYGTGNNEQFF. CDR3 in DNA: TGTGCCAGCAGCGAAGGGGACGGTTACGGGACAGGGAACAATGAGCAGTTCTTC.